The present entry profiles one T cell receptor beta chain with its context. Its antigen remains unknown. This sample was included in a study of blood T cells in healthy people across ages. Whole-study results and caveats: The donors' CMV status was not determined, possibly confounding changes in expanded clonotypes. Relative to aged donors, long-lived donors carried more naive CD4+ cells and displayed higher diversity.

PCR was performed a second time for roughly 7 to 11 cycles using a sample-barcoded 5' primer and a J-beta primer mix. Each CDR3 protein is one row after TCRdb ran MiXCR on the 5' RACE reads. This table holds roughly 800,000 distinct CDR3 sequences, roughly 53% found once. CDR3 length: 13 residues. Trimming stripped 7 bases from V and 8 bases from J, with 16 bases between. Per germline, CDR1 SEHNR and CDR2 FQNEAQ (reference sequence). Sequenced material: blood. The origin of this receptor is an older man in good health. This chain joins TRBV7-9 and TRBJ2-3; D not resolved. In nucleotides, the CDR3 is TGTGCCAGCAACGTTGGGTTGGAAGGTACGCAGTATTTT. It translates to CASNVGLEGTQYF.